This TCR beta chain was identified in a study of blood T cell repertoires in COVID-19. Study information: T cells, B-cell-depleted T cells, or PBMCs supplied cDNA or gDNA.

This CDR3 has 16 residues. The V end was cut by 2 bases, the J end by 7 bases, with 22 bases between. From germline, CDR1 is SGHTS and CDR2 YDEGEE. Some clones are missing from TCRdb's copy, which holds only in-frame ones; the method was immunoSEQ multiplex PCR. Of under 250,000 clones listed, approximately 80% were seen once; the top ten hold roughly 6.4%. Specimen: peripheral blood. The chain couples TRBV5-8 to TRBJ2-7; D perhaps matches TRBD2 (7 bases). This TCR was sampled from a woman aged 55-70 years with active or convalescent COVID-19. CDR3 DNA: TGTGCCAGCAGCTTCTCGGGGGACCCGAGGGGGGGGGAGCAGTACTTC. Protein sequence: CASSFSGDPRGGEQYF.